The 18 T cell receptor beta chains given below trace back to one sample, sequenced in a study of monozygotic twins with cystic fibrosis. Profiling relied on immunoSEQ multiplex PCR, and the TCRdb table lists in-frame clones only, not all of them. The data contain about 32,000 clones, roughly 90% of them singletons. The material sequenced was blood. All receptors derive from a girl aged 2-10 years with cystic fibrosis.

The chain links TRBV27 to TRBJ2-2; D remains unclear. Deletions cut 0 bases from V and 1 base from J, with 9 bases between. Germline loops: CDR1 MNHEY, CDR2 SMNVEV (reference sequence). The CDR3 covers 16 residues. The DNA for the CDR3 is TGTGCCAGCAGTTTATCGATAAACGTGAACACCGGGGAGCTGTTTTTT. It specifies CASSLSINVNTGELFF.

This chain links TRBV19 with TRBJ1-3, with D tentatively TRBD1 (5 bases). The ends were cut back, 3 bases at V and 4 bases at J, with 16 bases in the middle. Germline assignment: CDR1 LNHDA and CDR2 SQIVND (reference sequence). The CDR3 covers 16 residues. CDR3 amino acids: CASSMLTAGYGNTIYF. CDR3 in DNA: TGTGCCAGTAGTATGCTGACGGCAGGGTACGGAAACACCATATATTTT.

CDR3 nucleotides: TGTGCCAGCAGCAACCCCGGGACAGGTGGTATCCATGGCTACACCTTC. Its protein is CASSNPGTGGIHGYTF. The chain has TRBV5-6 and TRBJ1-2, with 8 bases identical to TRBD1. Germline CDR1 reads SGHDT; CDR2 reads YYEEEE. Trimming took 4 bases from V and 6 from J; bases not matched to a gene: 14. The CDR3 has 16 amino acids.

The table lists this clone with a few counts. V usage is TRBV4-3 and J usage is TRBJ1-2; maybe TRBD1 (6 bases). This CDR3 contains 14 residues. CDR1 is LGHNA and CDR2 is YSLEER in the germline V gene. V was pared by 1 base and J by 7 bases, with 13 bases between. This chain's CDR3 is CASSQATGTSGYTF. In nucleotides, the CDR3 is TGCGCCAGCAGCCAAGCAACCGGGACAAGTGGCTACACCTTC.

The CDR3 DNA is TGTGCCTATACCTCATGGCCTCCTGAAAAGAACACTGAAGCTTTCTTT. This encodes CAYTSWPPEKNTEAFF. V is TRBV30 and J is TRBJ1-1; D is ambiguous. The CDR3 spans 16 residues. Trimming pared 7 bases from V and 1 base from J, leaving 22 bases between. CDR1 and CDR2 (germline): GTSNPN, SVGIG (reference sequence).

This clone has just a few counts. The chain recombines TRBV4-1 with TRBJ1-1; D call uncertain. Trimming stripped 2 bases from V and 1 base from J, with 8 bases between. CDR1 is MGHRA, CDR2 YSYEKL, per germline. The CDR3 loop spans 14 amino acids. CDR3 nucleotide sequence: TGCGCCAGCAGCCAATTTGGGCCGAACACTGAAGCTTTCTTT. This codes for CASSQFGPNTEAFF.

The rearrangement links TRBV6-6 to TRBJ2-1, with unresolved D. CDR1 is MNHNY, CDR2 SVGAGI, per germline (reference sequence). The CDR3 runs 12 residues. Trimming took 4 bases from V and 7 from J, leaving 8 bases between them. CDR3 in DNA: TGTGCCAGCAGTTTTGTAGGGAATGAGCAGTTCTTC. This sequence encodes CASSFVGNEQFF.

Here the CDR3 reads CAISATGSGGGNQPQHF. The CDR3 nucleotides are TGTGCCATCAGTGCGACAGGGTCTGGGGGGGGCAATCAGCCCCAGCATTTT. The chain couples TRBV10-3 to TRBJ1-5; 7 nucleotides agree with TRBD1. Germline CDR1 reads ENHRY; CDR2 reads SYGVKD. The CDR3 is 17 amino acids. Losses at the gene ends were 4 bases for V and 2 bases for J; bases not matched to a gene: 11.

This clone has just one count. The rearrangement uses TRBV28 and TRBJ2-3; 10 bases are shared with TRBD1. Per the germline V gene, CDR1 is MDHEN and CDR2 is SYDVKM. Unmatched junction bases numbered 3, after V lost 2 bases and J lost 4 bases. The CDR3 has 15 residues. The CDR3 protein is CASSLGTGDADTQYF. The DNA of the CDR3 is TGTGCCAGCAGTTTAGGGACAGGGGACGCAGATACGCAGTATTTT. Full variable domain (rest looked up from reference TRBV28 and TRBJ2-3): DVKVTQSSRYLVKRTGEKVFLECVQDMDHENMFWYRQDPGLGLRLIYFSYDVKMKEKGDIPEGYSVSREKKERFSLILESASTNQTSMYLCASSLGTGDADTQYFGPGTRLTVL.

The chain has TRBV19 and TRBJ1-1, with 9 nucleotides matching TRBD1. Germline-derived CDR1 and CDR2 are LNHDA and SQIVND (reference sequence). The ends lost 5 bases at V and 4 bases at J; junction bases unmatched: 11. This CDR3 is 16 amino acids long. CDR3 region: CASSSQVGQGGTEAFF. The CDR3, as DNA: TGTGCCAGTAGTTCCCAAGTGGGACAGGGCGGCACTGAAGCTTTCTTT.

This clone appeared once. V usage is TRBV4-3 and J usage is TRBJ2-1; 7 bases line up with TRBD1. Germline V gene lookup returns CDR1 LGHNA and CDR2 YSLEER. V was clipped by 2 bases and J by 8 bases; unmatched bases: 21. The CDR3 is made up of 19 amino acids. The CDR3 nucleotides are TGCGCCAGCAGCCAACTCCGCCGATCGGCCAGGGGGTGTTTTGATGAGCAGTTCTTC. Protein: CASSQLRRSARGCFDEQFF.

V is TRBV7-3 and J is TRBJ2-2, with 10 bases identical to TRBD2. Germline V CDR1 and CDR2: SGHTA, FQGTGA. With 3 bases clipped from V and 7 bases from J, the junction kept 8 bases outside the gene matches. The CDR3 contains 16 residues. CDR3 in amino acids: CASSLGLAGAYGELFF. CDR3 nucleotides: TGTGCCAGCAGCTTGGGTCTAGCGGGAGCGTACGGGGAGCTGTTTTTT.

The gene calls are TRBV14 and TRBJ2-3; D remains ambiguous. Trimming cost V 1 base and J 7 bases, with 6 bases left between them. Looked up from germline, CDR1 is SGHDN and CDR2 is FVKESK. This CDR3 has 12 residues. CDR3 nucleotides: TGTGCCAGCAGCCAAGTTCCGAATACGCAGTATTTT. Amino acid sequence: CASSQVPNTQYF.

CDR3 residues: CASSLSTATNEKLFF. As DNA, the CDR3 is TGTGCCAGCAGTCTCTCGACAGCAACTAATGAAAAACTGTTTTTT. This rearrangement joins TRBV6-6 to TRBJ1-4, with TRBD1 as a possible D gene (5 bases). V was pared by 5 bases and J by 0 bases, with 10 bases between. From germline, CDR1 is MNHNY and CDR2 SVGAGI (reference sequence). This CDR3 spans 15 amino acids.

The chain joins TRBV28 to TRBJ1-3, with TRBD1 matching over 8 bases. Per germline, CDR1 MDHEN and CDR2 SYDVKM. Germline trimming cut 6 bases from V and 2 bases from J; bases unmatched to any gene: 9. The CDR3 sequence is 16 residues long. CDR3 sequence (DNA): TGTGCCAGCAGCGCCCAACAGGGGGAAGCTGGAAACACCATATATTTT. It translates to CASSAQQGEAGNTIYF.

The chain uses TRBV20-1 and TRBJ2-1; 9 nucleotides line up with TRBD1. The CDR3 is made up of 10 amino acids. Germline CDR1 reads DFQATT; CDR2 reads SNEGSKA (reference sequence). Here the CDR3 DNA reads TGCAAAACAGGGGGCGTTGAGCAGTTCTTC. It encodes CKTGGVEQFF.

The chain couples TRBV7-2 to TRBJ2-1, with no clear D. V shed 2 bases and J shed 0 bases, with 11 bases lying between them. Looked up from germline, CDR1 is SGHTA and CDR2 is FQGNSA. The CDR3 is made up of 16 amino acids. CDR3 protein: CASSLMGASSYNEQFF. For the CDR3, the DNA is TGTGCCAGCAGCTTAATGGGCGCGAGCTCCTACAATGAGCAGTTCTTC.

The chain combines TRBV29-1 with TRBJ2-1, with 7 bases identical to TRBD2. J was trimmed by 2 bases and V by 8 bases; bases with no gene match: 15. Germline loops: CDR1 SQVTM, CDR2 ANQGSEA. The CDR3 covers 16 residues. The CDR3 DNA sequence: TGCAGCACTAGTGGGGCTAGCGGACATCCCTACAATGAGCAGTTCTTC. Residues: CSTSGASGHPYNEQFF.